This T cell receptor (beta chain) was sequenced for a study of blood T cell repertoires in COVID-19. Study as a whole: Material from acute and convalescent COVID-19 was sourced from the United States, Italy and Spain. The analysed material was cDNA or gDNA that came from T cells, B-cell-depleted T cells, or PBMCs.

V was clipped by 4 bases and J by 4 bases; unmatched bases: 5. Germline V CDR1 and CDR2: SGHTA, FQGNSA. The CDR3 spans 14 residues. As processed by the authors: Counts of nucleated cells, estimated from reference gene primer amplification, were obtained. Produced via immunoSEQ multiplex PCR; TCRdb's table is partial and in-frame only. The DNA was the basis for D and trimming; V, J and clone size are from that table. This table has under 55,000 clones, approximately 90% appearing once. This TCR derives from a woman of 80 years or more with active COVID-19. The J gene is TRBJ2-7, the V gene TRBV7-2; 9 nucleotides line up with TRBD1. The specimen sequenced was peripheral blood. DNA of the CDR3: TGTGCCAGCAGCTCAGGACAGGGGTTTTACGAGCAGTACTTC. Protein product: CASSSGQGFYEQYF.